Described below is a single T cell receptor (beta chain) sequence and its context. Its recognized antigen is unknown. The sample belongs to a study of CXCR3-negative and CXCR3-positive naive CD8 T cells (dated by TCRdb to about 2019). Background for the entire study: In total, roughly 130 million TRB reads were obtained, corresponding to roughly 1.5 +/- 0.3 million reads per library. Data from around 11 donors, pooled across two independent experiments, went into the diversity and physicochemical repertoire analyses. TRBV-TRBJ cluster analysis included naive subsets from several donors and memory cells from 3 donors.

For sequencing, a NextSeq 550 was employed. The Human TCR Profiling Kit (MiLaboratory) was used to prepare UMI-labeled 5' RACE TRB cDNA libraries. The full amount of extracted RNA was used for cDNA synthesis, and the full amount of resulting cDNA was used for PCR amplification. Libraries were prepared in parallel using an identical number of PCR cycles. Processing in the source paper ran as follows. MIGEC and MiXCR extracted about 48,000 +/- 9,800 unique UMI-labeled TRB cDNA molecules per library, requiring at least two reads per UMI. On average, each library contained approximately 40,000 +/- 10,000 functional in-frame TRB CDR3 nucleotide clonotypes without stop codons. After downsampling to 5000 UMI-labeled TRB molecules per sample, diversity metrics, including normalized Shannon-Wiener and Chao1, were computed in VDJtools. For the central five CDR3 residues, VDJtools calculated physicochemical properties weighted by clonotype size, namely interaction energy, strength, volume and Kidera factor 4. TCRdb reprocessed the raw reads; every CDR3 protein sequence is a single record, and DNA is not supplied. The V and J calls here are based on TCRdb, not the publication. This sample's table has entries for tens of thousands of distinct CDR3 sequences. Jointly, the top ten make up 0.8% of the sample.

Overall study outcomes, separate from this receptor: Surface CD5, linked to self-reactivity in mice, was comparable between naive subsets; TCR interaction strength was therefore also inferred from TRB CDR3 physicochemical properties. Both naive subsets had comparably high repertoire diversity, while memory CD8+ T cells had much lower repertoire diversity. Compared with CXCR3-negative naive cells, CXCR3-positive naive cells had TRB CDR3s with higher hydrophobicity (lower Kidera factor 4), lower energy, and higher strength and volume indices. Freshly isolated PBMCs were used for most assays because CXCR3 expression went down partially after cryopreservation. TRBV-TRBJ usage was similar between naive CXCR3-negative and CXCR3-positive cells from the same donor, while memory cells showed distinct patterns.

For each CD8+ T cell subset, flow sorting was done in triplicate, and 300,000 or so cells per subset went directly into RLT lysis buffer. To exclude memory contaminants, naive CD8+ T cells were stringently defined as CD45RO-CCR7+CD27+CD95-. Using standard density gradient centrifugation, peripheral blood mononuclear cells were isolated from buffy coats. A FACSAria III was used to flow-sort naive CXCR3-negative and CXCR3-positive CD8+ T cells. An RNeasy Mini Kit was used to extract total RNA from the sorted cells. The sequenced sample consisted of naive CXCR3+ CD8+ T cells from blood. The sample's cell subset or site label, in plain terms: CD45RO-CCR7+CD27+CD95- naive CD8+ T cells expressing CXCR3 (TNR3+). This receptor was obtained from a human donor in good health. Some clones in this sample may be carry-over from other donors' samples.

The CDR3 sequence is CASSHANTEAFF. The V and J genes are TRBV14 and TRBJ1-1. Sequences SGHDN (CDR1) and FVKESK (CDR2) are obtained from the germline V gene. From cysteine to phenylalanine, the CDR3 is 12 amino acids long. A DNA sequence was not provided.